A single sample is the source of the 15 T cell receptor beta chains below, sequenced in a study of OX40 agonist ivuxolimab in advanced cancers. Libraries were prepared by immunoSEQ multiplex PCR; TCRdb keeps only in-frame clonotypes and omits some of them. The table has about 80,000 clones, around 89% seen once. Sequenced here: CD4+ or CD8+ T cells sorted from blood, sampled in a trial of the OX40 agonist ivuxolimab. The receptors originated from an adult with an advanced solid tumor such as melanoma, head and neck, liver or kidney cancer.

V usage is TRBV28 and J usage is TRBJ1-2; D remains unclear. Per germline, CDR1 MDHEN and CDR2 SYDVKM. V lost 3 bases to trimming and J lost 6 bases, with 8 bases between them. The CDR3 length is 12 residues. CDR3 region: CASSLARDGYTF. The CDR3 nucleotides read TGTGCCAGCAGTTTGGCGAGGGATGGCTACACCTTC.

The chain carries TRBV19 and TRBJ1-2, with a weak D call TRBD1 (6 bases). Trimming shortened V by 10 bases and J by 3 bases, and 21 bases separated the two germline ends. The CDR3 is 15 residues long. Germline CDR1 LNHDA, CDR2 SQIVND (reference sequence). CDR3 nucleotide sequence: TGTGCCACCAGGGATGGGGGGCGCGGACACTATGGCTACACCTTC. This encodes CATRDGGRGHYGYTF.

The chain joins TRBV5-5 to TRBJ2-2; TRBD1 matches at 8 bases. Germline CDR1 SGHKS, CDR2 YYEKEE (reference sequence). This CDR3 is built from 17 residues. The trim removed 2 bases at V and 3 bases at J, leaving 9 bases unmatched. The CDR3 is CASSLPYGQGDTGELFF. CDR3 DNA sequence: TGTGCCAGCAGCTTACCATACGGACAGGGAGACACCGGGGAGCTGTTTTTT.

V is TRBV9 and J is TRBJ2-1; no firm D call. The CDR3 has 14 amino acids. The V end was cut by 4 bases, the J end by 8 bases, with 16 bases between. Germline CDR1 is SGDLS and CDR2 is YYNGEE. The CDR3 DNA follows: TGTGCCAGCAGCACCCAGCCCGCCCAGTATGAGCAGTTCTTC. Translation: CASSTQPAQYEQFF. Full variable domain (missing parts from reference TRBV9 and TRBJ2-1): DSGVTQTPKHLITATGQRVTLRCSPRSGDLSVYWYQQSLDQGLQFLIQYYNGEERAKGNILERFSAQQFPDLHSELNLSSLELGDSALYFCASSTQPAQYEQFFGPGTRLTVL.

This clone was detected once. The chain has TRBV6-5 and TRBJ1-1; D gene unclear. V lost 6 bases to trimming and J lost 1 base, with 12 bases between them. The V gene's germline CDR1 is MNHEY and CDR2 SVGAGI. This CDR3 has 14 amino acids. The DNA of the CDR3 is TGTGCCAGCAGACCAGTGGTGGCGAACACTGAAGCTTTCTTT. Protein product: CASRPVVANTEAFF.

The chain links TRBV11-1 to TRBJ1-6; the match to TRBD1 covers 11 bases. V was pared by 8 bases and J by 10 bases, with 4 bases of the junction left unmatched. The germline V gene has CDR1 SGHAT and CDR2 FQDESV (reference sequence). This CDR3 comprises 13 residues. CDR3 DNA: TGTGCCAGCCGGGACAGGGGGAAATCACCCCTCCACTTT. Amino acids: CASRDRGKSPLHF.

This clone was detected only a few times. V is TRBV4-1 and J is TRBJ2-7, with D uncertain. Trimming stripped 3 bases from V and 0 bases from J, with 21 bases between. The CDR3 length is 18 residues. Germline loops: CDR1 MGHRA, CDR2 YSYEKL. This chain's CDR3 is CASSQLVPSHIYSYEQYF. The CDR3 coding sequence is TGCGCCAGCAGCCAGCTCGTCCCAAGCCACATATACTCCTACGAGCAGTACTTC.

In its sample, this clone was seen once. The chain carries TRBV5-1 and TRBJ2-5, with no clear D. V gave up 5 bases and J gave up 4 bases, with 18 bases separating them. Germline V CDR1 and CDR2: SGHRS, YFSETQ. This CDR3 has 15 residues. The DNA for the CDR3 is TGCGCCAGCAGGGAGAGGACGGGCCCGGGAGAGACCCAGTACTTC. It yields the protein CASRERTGPGETQYF.

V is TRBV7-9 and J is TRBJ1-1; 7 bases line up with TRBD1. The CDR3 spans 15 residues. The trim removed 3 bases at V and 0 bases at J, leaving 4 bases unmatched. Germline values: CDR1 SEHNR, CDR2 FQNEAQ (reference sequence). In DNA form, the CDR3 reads TGTGCCAGCAGCTTGTTAACAGGGGTGAACACTGAAGCTTTCTTT. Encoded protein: CASSLLTGVNTEAFF.

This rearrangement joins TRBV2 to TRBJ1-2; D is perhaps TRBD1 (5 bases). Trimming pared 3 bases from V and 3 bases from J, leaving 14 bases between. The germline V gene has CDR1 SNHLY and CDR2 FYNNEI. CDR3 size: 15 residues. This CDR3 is CASSESGVRDYGYTF. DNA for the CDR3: TGTGCCAGCAGTGAGAGCGGAGTCAGGGACTATGGCTACACCTTC.

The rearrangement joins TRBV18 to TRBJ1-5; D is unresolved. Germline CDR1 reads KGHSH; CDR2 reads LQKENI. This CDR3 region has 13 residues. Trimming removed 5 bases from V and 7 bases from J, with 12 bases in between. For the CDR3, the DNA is TGTGCCAGCTCAGAAGGAGGCAGCCAGCCCCAGCATTTT. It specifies CASSEGGSQPQHF.

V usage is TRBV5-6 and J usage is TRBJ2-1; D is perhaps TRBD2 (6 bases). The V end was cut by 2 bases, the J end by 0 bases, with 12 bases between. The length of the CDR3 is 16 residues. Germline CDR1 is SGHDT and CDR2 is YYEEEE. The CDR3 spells CASSFGGSRSYNEQFF. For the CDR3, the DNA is TGTGCCAGCAGCTTTGGGGGGTCCCGCTCCTACAATGAGCAGTTCTTC.

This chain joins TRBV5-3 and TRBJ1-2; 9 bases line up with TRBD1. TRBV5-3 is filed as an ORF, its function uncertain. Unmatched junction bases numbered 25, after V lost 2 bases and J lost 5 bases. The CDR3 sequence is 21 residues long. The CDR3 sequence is CARSFYLKKPGQGFSRYGYTF. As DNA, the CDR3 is TGTGCCAGAAGCTTTTATCTTAAGAAACCGGGACAGGGTTTTTCTAGGTATGGCTACACCTTC.

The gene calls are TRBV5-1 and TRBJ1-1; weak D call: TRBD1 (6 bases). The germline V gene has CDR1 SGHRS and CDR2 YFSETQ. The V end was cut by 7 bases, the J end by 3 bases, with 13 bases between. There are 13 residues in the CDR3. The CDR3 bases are TGCGCCAGCCGAGAACAGGGCTACACTGAAGCTTTCTTT. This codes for CASREQGYTEAFF. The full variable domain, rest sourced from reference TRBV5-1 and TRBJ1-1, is KAGVTQTPRYLIKTRGQQVTLSCSPISGHRSVSWYQQTPGQGLQFLFEYFSETQRNKGNFPGRFSGRQFSNSRSEMNVSTLELGDSALYLCASREQGYTEAFFGQGTRLTVV.

The CDR3 DNA follows: TGTGCCAGCAGCCCAGGGGGGAGCGATCAGCCCCAGCATTTT. It translates to CASSPGGSDQPQHF. The chain couples TRBV7-2 to TRBJ1-5, with 7 bases lining up with TRBD1. Losses at the gene ends were 5 bases for V and 5 bases for J; bases not matched to a gene: 6. The CDR3 loop spans 14 amino acids. The germline CDR1 and CDR2 sequences are SGHTA and FQGNSA.